The rows below give T cell receptor beta chains drawn from one sample of a study of CD8 T cells in ankylosing spondylitis. TCRdb used MiXCR to reprocess the 5' RACE reads, holding one entry per CDR3 protein. The profile shows under 950,000 distinct CDR3 sequences, 15% to 20% of them singletons. Input material: blood, either unsorted or a sorted T cell fraction (not recorded which). These receptors came from a male donor with ankylosing spondylitis. Both conserved end residues are part of each CDR3.

V gene	J gene	CDR3 protein
TRBV12-5	TRBJ2-1	CASGLSGGGDEQFF
TRBV4-1	TRBJ2-1	CASSQDWGLSGDEQFF
TRBV12-3/TRBV12-4	TRBJ2-5	CASSSEEGMLETQYF
TRBV4-2	TRBJ2-1	CASSQEGTSGTYNEQFF
TRBV7-9	TRBJ2-7	CASSPERASYEQYF
TRBV5-1	TRBJ1-2	CASIGGGYTF
TRBV7-6	TRBJ1-4	CASSQGQGLELFF
TRBV5-1	TRBJ2-2	CASSLNGAYNTGELFF
TRBV12-3/TRBV12-4	TRBJ2-7	CASSPSRGGLSYEQYF
TRBV29-1	TRBJ2-1	CSVEGTQGKGYNEQFF
TRBV5-1	TRBJ1-2	CASSLGYDRVDYGYTF
TRBV6-4	TRBJ2-3	CASSDSGARTDTQYF
TRBV20-1	TRBJ2-3	CSAQPSGGVPSTDTQYF
TRBV6-5	TRBJ2-3	CASSYPSGGATDTQYF
TRBV9	TRBJ2-2	CASSGGGDTGELFF
TRBV3-1	TRBJ2-7	CASSLRLAGGGEQYF